This T cell receptor (beta chain) was sequenced during a study of T cells expressing NK-cell markers. In the study overall: The authors derived TCR beta repertoires from sorted CD3+CD56+NKG2C+, CD3+CD56+NKG2C- and CD3+CD56-NKG2C+ T cells. Seven of the eight sequenced donors were classified as HCMV-seropositive, and one was classified as seronegative. Study findings and constraints: HCMV specificity of the expanded NKG2C+ T cell clones stayed unclear.

Germline CDR1 and CDR2: MNHEY and SVGAGI. This CDR3 has 15 amino acids. The authors generated TCR beta cDNA through 5'RACE template switching with UMIs. Reanalyzing the 5' RACE reads, TCRdb keeps one entry per CDR3 protein, without DNA. In all, the sample yields fewer than 550,000 distinct CDR3 sequences. A remark on this clonotype: Its cognate antigen is unknown.

The sequencing input was blood T cells: a sorted CD56 or NKG2C T cell subset, CD4+ or CD8+ T cells, or bulk PBMC T cells (not recorded which). The V call is TRBV6-5, the J call TRBJ1-6; TCRdb names TRBD1, which stays unverified in the absence of DNA. This clonotype was sampled from a woman between 45 and 65 years old in good health. The CDR3 is CASSKGRSYNSPLHF.